The subject of this entry is one T cell receptor (beta chain). Its antigen is as yet unknown. The CDR3 is 19 residues long. V lost 6 bases, J lost 0 bases, and 17 bases stayed unmatched. Per germline, CDR1 SQVTM and CDR2 ANQGSEA. The entry originates in a study of T cell responses to AZD1222 COVID-19 vaccine. Study information: Second-dose timings of about 4 or about 12 weeks were pooled.

The study's findings and limits: There were mostly white British donors and more females than males, and clonal diversity was possibly underestimated. Spike-specific TCR breadth and depth rose after two AZD1222 doses.

Clones were read by immunoSEQ multiplex PCR, and TCRdb kept only the in-frame ones, dropping some. Of around 95,000 clones listed, around 89% were seen once; the top ten hold around 3%. This material consisted of peripheral blood, taken on day 0 of AZD1222 vaccination. The chain joins TRBV29-1 to TRBJ2-1; TRBD2 matches 10 bases. This receptor was taken from an adult in good health. The DNA of the CDR3 is TGCAGCGTCTGTCTGGAGCGGGAGGGAGTTCGTAGCTCCTACAATGAGCAGTTCTTC. It is translated as CSVCLEREGVRSSYNEQFF.